Following are 13 T cell receptor beta chains from one sample sequenced in a study of T cell repertoires in cytomegalovirus infection. TCRdb processed the reads anew with MiXCR; each CDR3 protein has one entry. The repertoire holds more than 65,000 distinct CDR3 sequences, with 40% to 50% as singletons. No antigen has been assigned to these receptors. The sequenced sample was CD8+ T cells from cultured PBMCs, obtained from culture after CMV antigen stimulation. These receptors were obtained from a human donor in good health (CMV status not recorded). Some clones in this sample may be carry-over from other donors' samples.

Of note for this clonotype: Mismatch with germline at one junction end may stem from a read error. The chain couples TRBV5-6 to TRBJ2-7; TRBD2 matches at 7 bases. In germline, CDR1 is SGHDT, CDR2 YYEEEE. This CDR3 has 14 amino acids. The CDR3 DNA reads TGTGCCAGCAGCTCGGGACTACCCTCCCACGAGCAGTACTTC. Translated: CASSSGLPSHEQYF.

The sample holds a few counts of this clonotype. The V and J genes are TRBV7-9 and TRBJ2-6, with D possibly being TRBD2 (6 bases). This CDR3 is 18 amino acids long. The germline CDR1 and CDR2 sequences are SEHNR and FQNEAQ (reference sequence). Trimming removed 5 bases from V and 0 bases from J, with 17 bases in between. CDR3 nucleotide sequence: TGTGCCAGCAGCGGGGAAGCGGGTTTTTTCTCTGGGGCCAACGTCCTGACTTTC. Translated: CASSGEAGFFSGANVLTF.

CDR3 coding DNA: TGTGCCAGCAGTCCCTCCCCGGGGGCCGCCTACAATGAGCAGTTCTTC. It translates to CASSPSPGAAYNEQFF. V usage is TRBV27 and J usage is TRBJ2-1; D may correspond to TRBD1 or TRBD2 (6 bases each). The CDR3 sequence is 16 residues long. Per the germline V gene, CDR1 is MNHEY and CDR2 is SMNVEV (reference sequence). V was shortened by 5 bases and J by 2 bases, with 16 bases between the two germline ends.

The chain has TRBV2 and TRBJ2-1, with D tentatively TRBD2 (6 bases). The germline V gene encodes CDR1 SNHLY and CDR2 FYNNEI. The CDR3 is 14 residues long. V was clipped by 3 bases and J by 8 bases, with 14 bases between them. The CDR3 region is CASSDNRRGYEQFF. CDR3 sequence (DNA): TGTGCCAGCAGTGACAATAGGCGGGGCTATGAGCAGTTCTTC.

This chain joins TRBV27 and TRBJ2-6; D uncertain. The V gene's germline CDR1 is MNHEY and CDR2 SMNVEV (reference sequence). The CDR3 contains 14 residues. The V end was cut by 5 bases, the J end by 0 bases, with 5 bases between. The CDR3 loop is CASSKLSGANVLTF. DNA for the CDR3: TGTGCCAGCAGTAAACTCTCTGGGGCCAACGTCCTGACTTTC. Together with reference TRBV27 and TRBJ2-6, the CDR3 gives the full variable domain: EAQVTQNPRYLITVTGKKLTVTCSQNMNHEYMSWYRQDPGLGLRQIYYSMNVEVTDKGDVPEGYKVSRKEKRNFPLILESPSPNQTSLYFCASSKLSGANVLTFGAGSRLTVL.

The rearrangement joins TRBV20-1 to TRBJ2-1; D is unclear. The CDR3 runs 13 residues. Germline-derived CDR1 and CDR2 are DFQATT and SNEGSKA (reference sequence). Trimming shortened V by 0 bases and J by 8 bases, and 11 bases separated the two germline ends. CDR3 region: CSARDKPRDEQFF. The CDR3, as DNA: TGCAGTGCTAGAGACAAGCCTAGGGATGAGCAGTTCTTC.

There are a few counts of this clonotype. The chain joins TRBV7-2 to TRBJ1-1, with a possible D match to TRBD1 (5 bases). From germline, CDR1 is SGHTA and CDR2 FQGNSA. Trimming removed 4 bases at V and 5 bases at J, with 14 bases between. The CDR3 has 14 amino acids. This CDR3 reads CASSYTSGGTEAFF. CDR3 bases: TGTGCCAGCAGCTATACAAGTGGGGGAACTGAAGCTTTCTTT.

The CDR3 nucleotides are TGTGCCAGCAGTTACTCGATGAAGCGGGGCACAGATACGCAGTATTTT. Amino acids: CASSYSMKRGTDTQYF. This chain connects TRBV6-5 to TRBJ2-3, with D maybe TRBD2 (6 bases). The V and J ends lost 0 bases and 1 base respectively, with 11 bases between them. The CDR3 spans 16 residues. The germline V gene has CDR1 MNHEY and CDR2 SVGAGI.

The rearrangement links TRBV2 to TRBJ1-3, with 7 bases identical to TRBD1. This CDR3 region has 14 residues. Germline V gene sequence: CDR1 SNHLY, CDR2 FYNNEI. Germline trimming cut 8 bases from V and 0 bases from J; bases unmatched to any gene: 4. As DNA, the CDR3 is TGTGCCAGCGAGAGGGACAGCTCTGGAAACACCATATATTTT. The encoded protein is CASERDSSGNTIYF.

V usage is TRBV28 and J usage is TRBJ2-7, with 10 bases fitting TRBD1. CDR1 and CDR2 (germline): MDHEN, SYDVKM. V shed 7 bases, J shed 2 bases, and the junction held 5 bases outside the gene matches. The CDR3 sequence is 14 residues long. The CDR3 is CASNDRGPTYEQYF. The CDR3 nucleotides are TGTGCCAGCAACGACAGGGGGCCCACCTACGAGCAGTACTTC.

The gene calls are TRBV7-6 and TRBJ2-4; D remains ambiguous. V was trimmed by 1 base and J by 7 bases, leaving 8 bases between them. The germline V gene encodes CDR1 SGHVS and CDR2 FNYEAQ. The CDR3 has 13 amino acids. DNA of the CDR3: TGTGCCAGCAGCTTAGGGGGAATGAACATTCAGTACTTC. Protein sequence: CASSLGGMNIQYF.

The rearrangement uses TRBV12-3 or TRBV12-4 and TRBJ2-2; TRBD2 aligns across 9 bases. Trimming removed 6 bases from V and 5 bases from J; junction bases left unmatched: 4. The CDR3 extends over 14 amino acids. CDR3 bases: TGTGCCAGCAGGCGGGGGGGCCGGACCGGGGAGCTGTTTTTT. Its protein product is CASRRGGRTGELFF.

In its sample, this clonotype was seen a few times. The chain couples TRBV30 to TRBJ2-7; no definite D call. CDR3 length: 11 residues. Germline assignment: CDR1 GTSNPN and CDR2 SVGIG (reference sequence). V was clipped by 1 base and J by 4 bases, with 5 bases between them. CDR3 bases: TGTGCCTGGAGTGAAATGTACGAGCAGTACTTC. This sequence encodes CAWSEMYEQYF.